This TCR beta chain comes out of a study of technical replicates of blood from a handful of donors. The germline V gene encodes CDR1 MGHRA and CDR2 YSYEKL. CDR3 length: 16 residues. J was trimmed by 8 bases and V by 2 bases; bases with no gene match: 11. Data came from immunoSEQ multiplex PCR; TCRdb stores just in-frame clones and leaves some out. The table has about 84,000 clones, nearly 98% seen once. The genes are TRBV4-1 and TRBJ1-4; TRBD1 aligns across 7 bases. The TCR originated in a human donor in good health. Sequenced input: T cells isolated from PBMCs. CDR3 DNA sequence: TGCGCCAGCAGCCAATATCCTGGACAGGCGGTCGAAAAACTGTTTTTT. Translation: CASSQYPGQAVEKLFF.